These 25 T cell receptor beta chains share one sample of origin, sequenced in a study of OX40 agonist ivuxolimab in advanced cancers. Using immunoSEQ multiplex PCR, the repertoire was profiled, and TCRdb retains in-frame clones only, with some absent. The profile covers about 80,000 clones, with just under 85% appearing a single time and 20% to 25% taken by the ten largest. This sample comprised CD4+ or CD8+ T cells sorted from blood, obtained in a trial of the OX40 agonist ivuxolimab. The receptor source for this set is an adult with an advanced solid tumor such as melanoma, head and neck, liver or kidney cancer.

The chain couples TRBV5-1 to TRBJ2-7; possible D gene TRBD1, 6 bases. The CDR3 is made up of 13 amino acids. Germline loops: CDR1 SGHRS, CDR2 YFSETQ. V was trimmed by 5 bases and J by 2 bases, leaving 11 bases between them. Here the CDR3 DNA reads TGCGCCAGCAGTGTGACAGGCACCTACGAGCAGTACTTC. Translated: CASSVTGTYEQYF. Variable domain in full (rest from reference TRBV5-1 and TRBJ2-7): KAGVTQTPRYLIKTRGQQVTLSCSPISGHRSVSWYQQTPGQGLQFLFEYFSETQRNKGNFPGRFSGRQFSNSRSEMNVSTLELGDSALYLCASSVTGTYEQYFGPGTRLTVT.

The sample holds one count of this clone. V gene TRBV29-1 combines with J gene TRBJ1-2, with unresolved D. V lost 7 bases and J 4 bases, leaving 10 bases between the germline ends. Per the germline V gene, CDR1 is SQVTM and CDR2 is ANQGSEA. The CDR3 has 11 amino acids. The CDR3 sequence is CSGSFSYGYTF. CDR3 DNA: TGCAGCGGGAGCTTTTCCTATGGCTACACCTTC.

For this clone: The same CDR3 arises from other DNA sequences in this sample as well. The chain links TRBV5-1 to TRBJ2-1; possibly TRBD1 or TRBD2 for D (5 bases each). CDR1 is SGHRS, CDR2 YFSETQ, per germline. The CDR3 length is 14 residues. The V gene lost 5 bases and the J gene lost 3 bases, with 12 bases spanning the gap. CDR3 residues: CASSFRDGYNEQFF. The CDR3 DNA sequence: TGCGCCAGCAGTTTCAGGGACGGCTACAATGAGCAGTTCTTC.

The V and J genes are TRBV27 and TRBJ2-1, with 11 bases identical to TRBD2. This CDR3 is built from 16 residues. V gave up 5 bases and J gave up 9 bases; unmatched junction bases: 12. In germline, CDR1 is MNHEY, CDR2 SMNVEV (reference sequence). CDR3: CASSLGSGGARGEQFF. The CDR3, as DNA: TGTGCCAGCAGTCTCGGTAGCGGGGGGGCAAGGGGTGAGCAGTTCTTC.

This clone was observed once. The V call is TRBV30, the J call TRBJ1-6; 9 bases are a match to TRBD1. Germline CDR1 and CDR2: GTSNPN and SVGIG (reference sequence). The CDR3 sequence is 12 residues long. J lost 13 bases, V lost 0 bases, and 1 base had no gene match. The CDR3 spells CAWSVTGGPLHF. The CDR3 DNA sequence: TGTGCCTGGAGTGTCACAGGGGGCCCCCTCCACTTT.

This chain uses TRBV19 with TRBJ2-1; 7 nucleotides line up with TRBD1. The CDR3 is 13 amino acids. Germline V gives CDR1 LNHDA, CDR2 SQIVND (reference sequence). V was pared by 5 bases and J by 7 bases, with 5 bases of the junction left unmatched. CDR3: CASSRNRGNEQFF. DNA of the CDR3: TGTGCCAGTAGTCGTAACAGGGGAAATGAGCAGTTCTTC.

The CDR3 DNA follows: TGTGCCAGCAGCCCGGGGGGGGACAGGGATGACGAGCAGTACTTC. It encodes CASSPGGDRDDEQYF. The gene calls are TRBV11-2 and TRBJ2-7; weak D call: TRBD1 (9 bases). The CDR3 extends over 15 amino acids. Trimming took off 5 bases at V and 5 bases at J, with 19 bases between the two ends. The germline CDR1 and CDR2 sequences are SGHAT and FQNNGV.

About this clone: The junction and the germline gene differ at one end; a read error may be behind it. V gene TRBV19 combines with J gene TRBJ1-5, with TRBD1 identical over 7 bases. Germline values: CDR1 LNHDA, CDR2 SQIVND (reference sequence). The CDR3 runs 14 residues. The CDR3 nucleotides read TGTGCCAGCATGACAGGGTCGACAAATCGGCCCCAGCATTTT. Translation: CASMTGSTNRPQHF.

The chain uses TRBV6-5 and TRBJ2-3, with D unresolved. This CDR3 contains 14 residues. Per germline, CDR1 MNHEY and CDR2 SVGAGI. Trimming left V 5 bases short and J 2 bases short, with 11 bases between. The chain's CDR3 is CASSLDTSTDTQYF. The CDR3, as DNA: TGTGCCAGCAGTCTTGACACTTCCACAGATACGCAGTATTTT.

The chain combines TRBV18 with TRBJ2-3, with a weak D call TRBD2 (7 bases). With 0 bases removed from V and 8 bases from J, the gap between germline ends came to 15 bases. The CDR3 runs 15 residues. Germline V gives CDR1 KGHSH, CDR2 LQKENI. DNA of the CDR3: TGTGCCAGCTCACCACCCGGGTTACGGGGGGCTACGCAGTATTTT. Its translation is CASSPPGLRGATQYF.

CDR3 amino acids: CAWSVGRINTIYF. DNA for the CDR3: TGTGCCTGGAGTGTCGGCAGAATAAACACCATATATTTT. The chain uses TRBV30 and TRBJ1-3; D unclear. With 0 bases removed from V and 6 bases from J, the gap between germline ends came to 9 bases. Germline V gene data show CDR1 as GTSNPN and CDR2 as SVGIG (reference sequence). The CDR3 consists of 13 residues. Supplemented by reference TRBV30 and TRBJ1-3, the full variable domain reads SQTIHQWPATLVQPVGSPLSLECTVEGTSNPNLYWYRQAAGRGLQLLFYSVGIGQISSEVPQNLSASRPQDRQFILSSKKLLLSDSGFYLCAWSVGRINTIYFGEGSWLTVV.

The V and J genes are TRBV30 and TRBJ2-3; a weak D match, TRBD2 (7 bases). V lost 3 bases, J lost 11 bases, and 12 bases lay in between. Germline CDR1 GTSNPN, CDR2 SVGIG (reference sequence). The CDR3 sequence is 11 residues long. CDR3 loop: CAWRGGGGQYF. CDR3 in DNA: TGTGCCTGGAGAGGGGGGGGTGGGCAGTATTTT.

The rearrangement links TRBV10-3 to TRBJ2-3; 7 bases map to TRBD1. Germline V CDR1 and CDR2: ENHRY, SYGVKD. V trimming: 8 bases; J trimming: 6 bases; junction bases outside the gene matches: 5. This CDR3 has 12 amino acids. The CDR3 region is CAIGQAGDTQYF. CDR3 in DNA: TGTGCCATCGGACAGGCAGGGGATACGCAGTATTTT.

This rearrangement joins TRBV6-1 to TRBJ1-1, with D perhaps TRBD1 (6 bases). Per germline, CDR1 MNHNS and CDR2 SASEGT. Trimming pared 6 bases from V and 8 bases from J, leaving 10 bases between. This CDR3 comprises 11 residues. The CDR3 nucleotides read TGTGCCAGCAGCCCGGGACACGAAGCTTTCTTT. Protein sequence: CASSPGHEAFF.

The chain couples TRBV10-2 to TRBJ1-1; D is undetermined. CDR3 length: 13 amino acids. The V and J ends lost 0 bases and 1 base respectively, with 3 bases between them. In germline, CDR1 is WSHSY, CDR2 SAAADI. The CDR3 DNA reads TGCGCCAGCAGTGAGTCCCAGAACACTGAAGCTTTCTTT. Its translation: CASSESQNTEAFF.

The chain couples TRBV11-3 to TRBJ2-7, with 7 bases that match TRBD1. The V segment lost 8 bases and the J segment 5 bases; nucleotides outside the gene matches: 3. The length of the CDR3 is 11 residues. Germline-derived CDR1 and CDR2 are SGHNT and YENEEA. CDR3: CASFDRDEQYF. CDR3 in DNA: TGTGCCAGCTTCGACAGGGACGAGCAGTACTTC.

The chain recombines TRBV7-8 with TRBJ1-1; no definite D call. The CDR3 totals 15 residues. CDR1 and CDR2 from the germline V gene are SGHVS and FQNEAQ. V was shortened by 2 bases and J by 3 bases, with 13 bases between the two germline ends. CDR3 region: CASSLITRSDTEAFF. The CDR3 DNA is TGTGCCAGCAGCTTAATTACCAGGTCCGACACTGAAGCTTTCTTT.

This clone occurred a few times. The chain uses TRBV18 and TRBJ1-2, with 7 bases fitting TRBD1. The V and J ends lost 2 bases and 8 bases, in that order; junction bases with no gene match: 8. Germline CDR1 KGHSH, CDR2 LQKENI. This CDR3 has 14 residues. The CDR3 bases are TGTGCCAGCTCACCAGTCCAGGGGGTGGAAGGCTACACCTTC. Translating gives CASSPVQGVEGYTF. Complete variable domain (other parts from reference TRBV18 and TRBJ1-2): NAGVMQNPRHLVRRRGQEARLRCSPMKGHSHVYWYRQLPEEGLKFMVYLQKENIIDESGMPKERFSAEFPKEGPSILRIQQVVRGDSAAYFCASSPVQGVEGYTFGSGTRLTVV.

The genes are TRBV5-1 and TRBJ1-1; 7 bases are a match to TRBD1. Trimming removed 1 base from V and 5 bases from J; junction bases left unmatched: 14. The CDR3 length is 17 residues. CDR1 and CDR2 from the germline V gene are SGHRS and YFSETQ. The CDR3 DNA reads as TGCGCCAGCAGCTTGTGGCTTGGGACAGAGATTAATACTGAAGCTTTCTTT. This translates into CASSLWLGTEINTEAFF.

The genes are TRBV13 and TRBJ1-3; 7 bases map to TRBD1. Germline V lookup: CDR1 PRHDT, CDR2 FYEKMQ (reference sequence). The CDR3 is 17 amino acids. V lost 5 bases to trimming and J lost 0 bases; unmatched junction nucleotides: 10. For the CDR3, the DNA is TGTGCCAGCAGCGCCCAGGGGGGGATCCGCTCTGGAAACACCATATATTTT. This encodes CASSAQGGIRSGNTIYF.

V gene TRBV2 combines with J gene TRBJ2-1; a weak D match, TRBD1 (5 bases). V lost 6 bases and J 9 bases, leaving 12 bases between the germline ends. Germline V CDR1 and CDR2: SNHLY, FYNNEI. The CDR3 is 12 amino acids. This CDR3 reads CASSQGVAEQFF. The CDR3 DNA reads as TGTGCCAGCAGCCAAGGGGTCGCTGAGCAGTTCTTC. The full variable domain, rest sourced from reference TRBV2 and TRBJ2-1, is EPEVTQTPSHQVTQMGQEVILRCVPISNHLYFYWYRQILGQKVEFLVSFYNNEISEKSEIFDDQFSVERPDGSNFTLKIRSTKLEDSAMYFCASSQGVAEQFFGPGTRLTVL.

The rearrangement uses TRBV29-1 and TRBJ2-7; D gene ambiguous. The CDR3 contains 13 residues. Germline assignment: CDR1 SQVTM and CDR2 ANQGSEA. With 3 bases removed from V and 6 bases from J, the gap between germline ends came to 15 bases. For the CDR3, the DNA is TGCAGCGTTGACGGGCCGCGTTATGGCGAGCAGTACTTC. It is translated as CSVDGPRYGEQYF.

The rearrangement links TRBV13 to TRBJ2-6; D is perhaps TRBD1 (5 bases). The V and J ends lost 3 bases and 0 bases respectively, with 9 bases between them. This CDR3 spans 16 amino acids. Germline V gene data show CDR1 as PRHDT and CDR2 as FYEKMQ (reference sequence). The CDR3, as DNA: TGTGCCAGCAGCTTGTTCAGGGACTCTGGGGCCAACGTCCTGACTTTC. This sequence encodes CASSLFRDSGANVLTF.

This clone was recorded once. This chain uses TRBV7-7 with TRBJ2-7; maybe TRBD2 (6 bases). Trimming removed 3 bases at V and 11 bases at J, with 17 bases between. CDR3 length: 13 residues. The germline V gene encodes CDR1 SSHAT and CDR2 FNYEAQ (reference sequence). The CDR3 DNA follows: TGTGCCAGCAGCTTGAGCCAGGAGGGGAGGAAGTACTTC. It encodes CASSLSQEGRKYF.

CDR3 region: CASSTGPRNEKLFF. Here the CDR3 DNA reads TGTGCCAGTAGTACCGGGCCACGTAATGAAAAACTGTTTTTT. V and J are TRBV19 and TRBJ1-4, with D unresolved. The CDR3 consists of 14 residues. The ends were cut back, 4 bases at V and 4 bases at J, with 10 bases in the middle. CDR1 is LNHDA, CDR2 SQIVND, per germline (reference sequence).